A selection of T cell receptor beta chains follows, all from one sample in a study of OX40 agonist ivuxolimab in advanced cancers. Only in-frame clones appear in the TCRdb table, and some are missing; sequencing was by immunoSEQ multiplex PCR. The data show around 19,000 clones, roughly 80% seen once. The sequenced sample was CD4+ or CD8+ T cells sorted from blood, obtained in a trial of the OX40 agonist ivuxolimab. The source of these receptors is an adult with an advanced solid tumor such as melanoma, head and neck, liver or kidney cancer. CDR3s include the opening cysteine and the closing phenylalanine or tryptophan. The order of the fields is D gene, clone size, V gene, J gene, CDR3 DNA, CDR3 protein. A D gene is named only where the DNA matches it firmly. Clone size is stated in some rows and not others, as once, few, many or a class when expanded.

d_gene: NA
abundance: NA
v_gene: TRBV2
j_gene: TRBJ2-7
CDR3nt: TGTGCCAGCAGCCCGACACCCAGCTCCTACGAGCAGTACTTC
CDR3aa: CASSPTPSSYEQYF

d_gene: NA
abundance: NA
v_gene: TRBV27
j_gene: TRBJ1-6
CDR3nt: TGTGCCAGCAGTATTGAGAGCTCCTATAATTCACCCCTCCACTTT
CDR3aa: CASSIESSYNSPLHF

d_gene: NA
abundance: NA
v_gene: TRBV25-1
j_gene: TRBJ2-5
CDR3nt: TGTGCCAGCGGGCAAGAGACCCAGTACTTC
CDR3aa: CASGQETQYF

d_gene: NA
abundance: once
v_gene: TRBV7-9
j_gene: TRBJ2-7
CDR3nt: TGTGCCAGCAGCTTGGTCGGGGCCCACTACGAGCAGTACTTC
CDR3aa: CASSLVGAHYEQYF

d_gene: TRBD2
abundance: NA
v_gene: TRBV27
j_gene: TRBJ2-7
CDR3nt: TGTGCCAGCAGTTCATTAGCGGGAGGTCCGTCCTACGAGCAGTACTTC
CDR3aa: CASSSLAGGPSYEQYF

d_gene: TRBD2
abundance: NA
v_gene: TRBV10-3
j_gene: TRBJ2-5
CDR3nt: TGTGCCATCAACCCCGGGACTAGCGGAGAAGAGACCCAGTACTTC
CDR3aa: CAINPGTSGEETQYF

d_gene: NA
abundance: few
v_gene: TRBV9
j_gene: TRBJ2-1
CDR3nt: TGTGCCAGCAGCCTGGCCGGGACCGCGGGCTATGAGCAGTTCTTC
CDR3aa: CASSLAGTAGYEQFF

d_gene: NA
abundance: NA
v_gene: TRBV12-5
j_gene: TRBJ2-7
CDR3nt: TGTGCTAGTGCCCAAGGAACCGAGCAGTACTTC
CDR3aa: CASAQGTEQYF

d_gene: NA
abundance: NA
v_gene: TRBV10-3
j_gene: TRBJ1-1
CDR3nt: TGTGCCATCACGGGTTTCCACATCGACGGTTTCTTT
CDR3aa: CAITGFHIDGFF

d_gene: NA
abundance: NA
v_gene: TRBV5-1
j_gene: TRBJ2-5
CDR3nt: TGCGCCAGCAGCTTGGAGGTACTTAGAGAGACCCAGTACTTC
CDR3aa: CASSLEVLRETQYF

d_gene: NA
abundance: NA
v_gene: TRBV19
j_gene: TRBJ1-2
CDR3nt: TGTGCCAGTAGTCTTACTCGGGCACCCCTCGGGAGACACTATGGCTACACCTTC
CDR3aa: CASSLTRAPLGRHYGYTF

d_gene: NA
abundance: NA
v_gene: TRBV10-3
j_gene: TRBJ1-4
CDR3nt: TGTGCCATCAGTGATCCTAAGTGGGGCAGTAATGAAAAACTGTTTTTT
CDR3aa: CAISDPKWGSNEKLFF

d_gene: NA
abundance: few
v_gene: TRBV7-6
j_gene: TRBJ2-7
CDR3nt: TGTGCCAGCAGCCTAGGCCTCGGGGGTGAATCCTACGAGCAGTACTTC
CDR3aa: CASSLGLGGESYEQYF

d_gene: TRBD1
abundance: NA
v_gene: TRBV4-1
j_gene: TRBJ1-5
CDR3nt: TGCGCCAGCAGCCAAGTCGACAGGGGTAGCAATCAGCCCCAGCATTTT
CDR3aa: CASSQVDRGSNQPQHF

d_gene: NA
abundance: NA
v_gene: TRBV11-3
j_gene: TRBJ2-1
CDR3nt: TGTGCCAGCAGCTTGGGGGCCGAGCAGTTCTTC
CDR3aa: CASSLGAEQFF

d_gene: NA
abundance: few
v_gene: TRBV27
j_gene: TRBJ2-5
CDR3nt: TGTGCCAGCAGTCCGATTGGGGTAGCCGGGGAGACCCAGTACTTC
CDR3aa: CASSPIGVAGETQYF

d_gene: NA
abundance: NA
v_gene: TRBV28
j_gene: TRBJ1-2
CDR3nt: TGTGCCAGCAGTTTCGGGGGGAACTACACCTTC
CDR3aa: CASSFGGNYTF

d_gene: NA
abundance: few
v_gene: TRBV5-4
j_gene: TRBJ1-5
CDR3nt: TGTGCCAGCAGCTGGGGGGGTGGGGGGCCCCAGCATTTT
CDR3aa: CASSWGGGGPQHF

d_gene: NA
abundance: few
v_gene: TRBV7-3
j_gene: TRBJ2-3
CDR3nt: TGTGCCAGCAGCTCTCTCCGGGATACGCAGTATTTT
CDR3aa: CASSSLRDTQYF

d_gene: NA
abundance: NA
v_gene: TRBV7-7
j_gene: TRBJ2-5
CDR3nt: TGTGCCAGCAGCTTAGTGTTTTCAGAGACCCAGTACTTC
CDR3aa: CASSLVFSETQYF

d_gene: TRBD2
abundance: once
v_gene: TRBV7-3
j_gene: TRBJ2-6
CDR3nt: TGTGCCAGCAGCGAACTAGCGGGAGGTGGGGCCAACGTCCTGACTTTC
CDR3aa: CASSELAGGGANVLTF

d_gene: NA
abundance: NA
v_gene: TRBV10-3
j_gene: TRBJ2-2
CDR3nt: TGTGCCACCTTGCCGTCCACCGGGGAGCTGTTTTTT
CDR3aa: CATLPSTGELFF

d_gene: NA
abundance: NA
v_gene: TRBV5-6
j_gene: TRBJ1-1
CDR3nt: TGTGCCAGCAGCTCAGACAGTAATGAAGCTTTCTTT
CDR3aa: CASSSDSNEAFF

d_gene: NA
abundance: NA
v_gene: TRBV13
j_gene: TRBJ1-6
CDR3nt: TGTGCCAGCAGCCCCCAAGATTCACCCCTCCACTTT
CDR3aa: CASSPQDSPLHF

d_gene: NA
abundance: NA
v_gene: TRBV6-5
j_gene: TRBJ1-2
CDR3nt: TGTGCCAGCAGCCTTCGACCGGCCATTTATGGCTACACCTTC
CDR3aa: CASSLRPAIYGYTF

d_gene: NA
abundance: NA
v_gene: TRBV28
j_gene: TRBJ2-3
CDR3nt: TGTGCCAGCAGTTCCGACCCGTCGAGTGGGACGCAGTATTTT
CDR3aa: CASSSDPSSGTQYF

d_gene: NA
abundance: NA
v_gene: TRBV2
j_gene: TRBJ2-7
CDR3nt: TGTGCCAGCAGTGAAGCGTTAGCTCTCACCTACGAGCAGTACTTC
CDR3aa: CASSEALALTYEQYF

d_gene: NA
abundance: NA
v_gene: TRBV5-6
j_gene: TRBJ2-1
CDR3nt: TGTGCCAGCAGCTTGTTGAGTGAGCAGTTCTTC
CDR3aa: CASSLLSEQFF

d_gene: NA
abundance: NA
v_gene: TRBV2
j_gene: TRBJ1-2
CDR3nt: TGTGCCAGCAGTATCAGTCCTCCAGGGTTGTATGGCTACACCTTC
CDR3aa: CASSISPPGLYGYTF

d_gene: NA
abundance: NA
v_gene: TRBV4-1
j_gene: TRBJ2-7
CDR3nt: TGCGCCAGCAGCCAAGATGCCCACGAGCAGTACTTC
CDR3aa: CASSQDAHEQYF

d_gene: TRBD2
abundance: NA
v_gene: TRBV7-2
j_gene: TRBJ2-1
CDR3nt: TGTGCCAGCAGCTTAGGGACTAGCGGAACCTACAATGAGCAGTTCTTC
CDR3aa: CASSLGTSGTYNEQFF

d_gene: NA
abundance: NA
v_gene: TRBV6-5
j_gene: TRBJ2-1
CDR3nt: TGTGCCAGCAGTTACCCCTCGGGCCCGGAACACAATGAGCAGTTCTTC
CDR3aa: CASSYPSGPEHNEQFF

d_gene: NA
abundance: once
v_gene: TRBV29-1
j_gene: TRBJ2-7
CDR3nt: TGCAGCGCCCAGACAGGCTCCTACGAGCAGTACTTC
CDR3aa: CSAQTGSYEQYF

d_gene: NA
abundance: NA
v_gene: TRBV4-2
j_gene: TRBJ1-1
CDR3nt: TGTGCCAGCAGCCGTACAGGGAACGCTGAAGCTTTCTTT
CDR3aa: CASSRTGNAEAFF

d_gene: TRBD1
abundance: once
v_gene: TRBV7-9
j_gene: TRBJ1-1
CDR3nt: TGTGCCAGCAGCGCGACCGGGACAGGGGAAGGCACTGAAGCTTTCTTT
CDR3aa: CASSATGTGEGTEAFF

d_gene: NA
abundance: NA
v_gene: TRBV7-9
j_gene: TRBJ1-1
CDR3nt: TGTGCCAGCACCGGGAGGGACACTGAAGCTTTCTTT
CDR3aa: CASTGRDTEAFF

d_gene: TRBD2
abundance: few
v_gene: TRBV7-8
j_gene: TRBJ2-1
CDR3nt: TGTGCCAGCAGCCTTTCTAGCGGGGTGGGCTACAATGAGCAGTTCTTC
CDR3aa: CASSLSSGVGYNEQFF

d_gene: NA
abundance: NA
v_gene: TRBV13
j_gene: TRBJ2-7
CDR3nt: TGTGCCAGCAGCTTAGTAGAGTCAGGGGCCTTCTTC
CDR3aa: CASSLVESGAFF

d_gene: NA
abundance: NA
v_gene: TRBV5-6
j_gene: TRBJ2-7
CDR3nt: TGTGCCAGCAGGGCTAGCATTTCCTACGAGCAGTACTTC
CDR3aa: CASRASISYEQYF

d_gene: NA
abundance: NA
v_gene: TRBV6-6
j_gene: TRBJ2-7
CDR3nt: TGTGCCAGCGAAGGCGGGACAGACTACGAGCAGTACTTC
CDR3aa: CASEGGTDYEQYF

d_gene: NA
abundance: once
v_gene: TRBV7-1
j_gene: TRBJ2-7
CDR3nt: TGTGCCAGCAGCCCGGGCCCCGAGCAGTACTTC
CDR3aa: CASSPGPEQYF

d_gene: NA
abundance: NA
v_gene: TRBV5-1
j_gene: TRBJ2-1
CDR3nt: TGCGCCAGCAGAACCGACCTGCGGGCGTACAATGAGCAGTTCTTC
CDR3aa: CASRTDLRAYNEQFF

d_gene: NA
abundance: NA
v_gene: TRBV27
j_gene: TRBJ1-2
CDR3nt: TGTGCCAGCAGTTTACAAAGAGGGTCGTACGGCTACACCTTC
CDR3aa: CASSLQRGSYGYTF

d_gene: TRBD2
abundance: NA
v_gene: TRBV7-8
j_gene: TRBJ2-3
CDR3nt: TGTGCCAGCAGCGCCACTAGCGGGGGAGTGACAGATACGCAGTATTTT
CDR3aa: CASSATSGGVTDTQYF

d_gene: NA
abundance: once
v_gene: TRBV2
j_gene: TRBJ1-6
CDR3nt: TGTGCCAGCAGTGTACTTGGAGACAGTATAGGGTTT
CDR3aa: CASSVLGDSIGF

d_gene: NA
abundance: NA
v_gene: TRBV6-1
j_gene: TRBJ2-5
CDR3nt: TGTGCCAGCGGTGTATGGGCTCGAGAAGAGACCCAGTACTTC
CDR3aa: CASGVWAREETQYF

d_gene: NA
abundance: NA
v_gene: TRBV6-5
j_gene: TRBJ2-1
CDR3nt: TGTGCCAGCAGTCCAGAGGGGGATGAGCAGTTCTTC
CDR3aa: CASSPEGDEQFF

d_gene: NA
abundance: once
v_gene: TRBV27
j_gene: TRBJ2-1
CDR3nt: TGTGCCAGCAGTTTATGGAGAGCCCAGTACAATGAGCAGTTCTTC
CDR3aa: CASSLWRAQYNEQFF

d_gene: NA
abundance: few
v_gene: TRBV6-5
j_gene: TRBJ2-7
CDR3nt: TGTGCCAGCAGTTACGTACAGGGCTCGGACGAGCAGTACTTC
CDR3aa: CASSYVQGSDEQYF

d_gene: NA
abundance: once
v_gene: TRBV7-8
j_gene: TRBJ1-1
CDR3nt: TGTGCCAGCAGCTTAGGGGGAGAGAACACTGAAGCTTTCTTT
CDR3aa: CASSLGGENTEAFF

d_gene: NA
abundance: NA
v_gene: TRBV11-1
j_gene: TRBJ2-5
CDR3nt: TGTGCCAGCAGCTTACCGGTGGAGGGTGAGACCCAGTACTTC
CDR3aa: CASSLPVEGETQYF